This T cell receptor (beta chain) stems from a study of PD-1 blockade in classical Hodgkin lymphoma. Study overall: Every 2 weeks, patients had 3 mg/kg nivolumab intravenously.

Remarks on this clone: Its target is not known.

Sequencing used immunoSEQ multiplex PCR; TCRdb keeps in-frame clones, though not all of them. The profile shows about 110,000 clones, roughly 87% of them singletons. Relapse was seen in all patients after autologous stem cell transplantation, and brentuximab vedotin exposure was variable. Trimming removed 4 bases from V and 7 bases from J; junction bases left unmatched: 8. Germline V gives CDR1 SGHRS, CDR2 YFSETQ. The CDR3 is 15 residues long. Broader study findings: Newly diagnosed patients and complete responders had comparable diversity at baseline. TCR diversity rose significantly by C4D1 in CD4+ but not CD8+ cells.

This chain joins TRBV5-1 and TRBJ2-1, with TRBD2 matching 10 bases. The TCR comes from a human donor with classical Hodgkin lymphoma. The specimen was peripheral blood mononuclear cells (PBMCs), collected before the second cycle of nivolumab. CDR3 sequence: CASSEPSGSENEQFF. The CDR3 bases are TGCGCCAGCAGCGAGCCTAGCGGGAGCGAAAATGAGCAGTTCTTC.